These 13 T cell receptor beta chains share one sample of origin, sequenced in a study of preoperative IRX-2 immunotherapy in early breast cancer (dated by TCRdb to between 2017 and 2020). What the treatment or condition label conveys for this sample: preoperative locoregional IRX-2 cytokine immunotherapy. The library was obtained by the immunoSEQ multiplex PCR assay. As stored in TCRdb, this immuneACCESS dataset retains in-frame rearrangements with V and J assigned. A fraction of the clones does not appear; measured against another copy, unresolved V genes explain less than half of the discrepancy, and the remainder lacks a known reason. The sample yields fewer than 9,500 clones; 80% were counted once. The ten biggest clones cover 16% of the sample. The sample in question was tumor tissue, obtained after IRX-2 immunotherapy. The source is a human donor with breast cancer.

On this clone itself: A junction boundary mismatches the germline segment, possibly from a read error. The CDR3 reads CAISAGWDNEQFF. Written as DNA, the CDR3 is TGTGCCATCAGTGCAGGGTGGGACAATGAGCAGTTCTTC. V usage is TRBV6-8 and J usage is TRBJ2-1; D possibly corresponds to TRBD1 (5 bases). The CDR3 consists of 13 residues. From germline, CDR1 is MNHGY and CDR2 SAAAGT.

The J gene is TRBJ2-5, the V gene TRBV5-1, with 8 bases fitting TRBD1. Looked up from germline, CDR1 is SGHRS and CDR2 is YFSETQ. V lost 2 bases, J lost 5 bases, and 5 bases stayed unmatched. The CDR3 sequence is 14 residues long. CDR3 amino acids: CASSFQGAVETQYF. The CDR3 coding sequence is TGCGCCAGCAGCTTTCAGGGGGCCGTGGAGACCCAGTACTTC.

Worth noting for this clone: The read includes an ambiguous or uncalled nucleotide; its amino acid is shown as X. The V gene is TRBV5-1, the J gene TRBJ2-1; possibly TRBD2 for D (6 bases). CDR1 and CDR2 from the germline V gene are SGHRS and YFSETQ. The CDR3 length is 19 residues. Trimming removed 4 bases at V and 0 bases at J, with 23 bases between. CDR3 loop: CASSGEXVQRESSYNEQFF. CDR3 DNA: TGCGCCAGCAGCGGGGAGGRAGTACAGAGGGAGAGCTCCTACAATGAGCAGTTCTTC.

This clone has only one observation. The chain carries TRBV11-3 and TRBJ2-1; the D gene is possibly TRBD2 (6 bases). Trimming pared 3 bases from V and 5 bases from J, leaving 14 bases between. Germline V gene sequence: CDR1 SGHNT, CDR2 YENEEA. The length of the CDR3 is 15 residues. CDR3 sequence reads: CASSFPGLPNNEQFF. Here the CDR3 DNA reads TGTGCCAGCAGCTTTCCGGGACTGCCCAACAATGAGCAGTTCTTC.

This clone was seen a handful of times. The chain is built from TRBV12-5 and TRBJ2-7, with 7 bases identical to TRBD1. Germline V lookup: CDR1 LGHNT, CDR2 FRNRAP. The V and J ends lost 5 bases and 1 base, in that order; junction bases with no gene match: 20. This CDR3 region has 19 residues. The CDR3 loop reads CASGQTYLKGTEDSYEQYF. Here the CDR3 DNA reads TGTGCTAGTGGTCAGACGTACCTGAAAGGGACAGAAGATTCCTACGAGCAGTACTTC. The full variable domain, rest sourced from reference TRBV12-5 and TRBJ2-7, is DARVTQTPRHKVTEMGQEVTMRCQPILGHNTVFWYRQTMMQGLELLAYFRNRAPLDDSGMPKDRFSAEMPDATLATLKIQPSEPRDSAVYFCASGQTYLKGTEDSYEQYFGPGTRLTVT.

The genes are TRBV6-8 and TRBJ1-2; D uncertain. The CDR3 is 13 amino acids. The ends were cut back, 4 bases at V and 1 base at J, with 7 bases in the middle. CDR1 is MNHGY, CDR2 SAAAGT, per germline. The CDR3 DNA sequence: TGTGCCAGCAGTTCCGGCCGTAACTATGGCTACACCTTC. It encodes CASSSGRNYGYTF.

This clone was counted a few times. This CDR3 is CASSRSTDTQYF. In DNA, the CDR3 is TGTGCCAGCTCACGGAGCACAGATACGCAGTATTTT. This chain joins TRBV18 and TRBJ2-3; D uncertain. Trimming took 4 bases from V and 0 from J, leaving 2 bases between them. The CDR3 length is 12 residues. CDR1 KGHSH and CDR2 LQKENI come from the germline V gene. Together with reference TRBV18 and TRBJ2-3, the CDR3 gives the full variable domain: NAGVMQNPRHLVRRRGQEARLRCSPMKGHSHVYWYRQLPEEGLKFMVYLQKENIIDESGMPKERFSAEFPKEGPSILRIQQVVRGDSAAYFCASSRSTDTQYFGPGTRLTVL.

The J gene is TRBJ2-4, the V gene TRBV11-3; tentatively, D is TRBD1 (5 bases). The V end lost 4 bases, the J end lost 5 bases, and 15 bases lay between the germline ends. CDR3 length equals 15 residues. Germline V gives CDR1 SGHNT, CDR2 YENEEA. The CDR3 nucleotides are TGTGCCAGCAGCTCTTCGTCAGGGTACGAAAACATTCAGTACTTC. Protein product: CASSSSSGYENIQYF.

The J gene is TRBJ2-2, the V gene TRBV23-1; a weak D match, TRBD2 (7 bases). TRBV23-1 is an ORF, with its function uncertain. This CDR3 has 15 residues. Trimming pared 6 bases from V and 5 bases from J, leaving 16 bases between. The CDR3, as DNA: TGCGCCAGCAGCCGCGGGGGCGCGGAAACCGGGGAGCTGTTTTTT. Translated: CASSRGGAETGELFF.

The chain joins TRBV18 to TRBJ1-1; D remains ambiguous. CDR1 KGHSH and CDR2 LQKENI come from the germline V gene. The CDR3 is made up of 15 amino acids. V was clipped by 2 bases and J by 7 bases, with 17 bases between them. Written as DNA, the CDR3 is TGTGCCAGCTCACCAAATATGGATCAAGCGGGTGAAGCTTTCTTT. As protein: CASSPNMDQAGEAFF.

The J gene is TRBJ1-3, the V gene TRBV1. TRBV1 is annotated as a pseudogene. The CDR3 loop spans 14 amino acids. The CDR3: CASSPRDDPGTIYF. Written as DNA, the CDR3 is TGCGCCAGCAGCCCGAGAGATGACCCCGGCACCATATATTTT.

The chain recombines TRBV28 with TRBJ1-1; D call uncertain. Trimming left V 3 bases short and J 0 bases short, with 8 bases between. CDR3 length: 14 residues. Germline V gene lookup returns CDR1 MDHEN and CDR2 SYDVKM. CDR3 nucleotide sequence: TGTGCCAGCAGTTTTCGGGAATTGAACACTGAAGCTTTCTTT. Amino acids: CASSFRELNTEAFF.

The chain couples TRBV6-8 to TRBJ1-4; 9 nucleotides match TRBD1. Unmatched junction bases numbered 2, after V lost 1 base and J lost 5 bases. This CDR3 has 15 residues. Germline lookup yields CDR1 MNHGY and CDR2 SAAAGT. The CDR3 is CASSYLGQGNEKLFF. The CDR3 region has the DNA TGTGCCAGCAGTTACTTGGGACAGGGCAATGAAAAACTGTTTTTT.